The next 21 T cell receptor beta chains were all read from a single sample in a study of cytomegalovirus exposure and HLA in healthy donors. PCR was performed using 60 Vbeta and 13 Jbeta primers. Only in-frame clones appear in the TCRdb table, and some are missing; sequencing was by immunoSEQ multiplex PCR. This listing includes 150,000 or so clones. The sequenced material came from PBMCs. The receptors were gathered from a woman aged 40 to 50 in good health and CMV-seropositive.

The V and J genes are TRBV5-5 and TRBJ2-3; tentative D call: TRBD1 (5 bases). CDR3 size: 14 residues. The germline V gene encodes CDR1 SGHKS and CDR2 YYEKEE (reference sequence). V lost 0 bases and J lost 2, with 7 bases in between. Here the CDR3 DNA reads TGTGCCAGCAGCTTGGGACAGACCACAGATACGCAGTATTTT. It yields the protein CASSLGQTTDTQYF.

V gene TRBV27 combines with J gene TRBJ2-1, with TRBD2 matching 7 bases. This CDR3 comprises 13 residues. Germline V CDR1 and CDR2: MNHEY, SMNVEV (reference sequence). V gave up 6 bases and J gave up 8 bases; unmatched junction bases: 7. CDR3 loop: CASRQAGDDEQFF. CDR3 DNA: TGTGCCAGCAGACAGGCGGGGGACGATGAGCAGTTCTTC.

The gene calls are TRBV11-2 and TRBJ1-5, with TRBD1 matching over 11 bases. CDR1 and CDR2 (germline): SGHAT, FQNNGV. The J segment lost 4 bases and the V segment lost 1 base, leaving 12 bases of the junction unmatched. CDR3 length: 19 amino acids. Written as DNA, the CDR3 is TGTGCCAGCAGCTTAGGGTATAGGGGACAGGGGGGATCAAATCAGCCCCAGCATTTT. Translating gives CASSLGYRGQGGSNQPQHF.

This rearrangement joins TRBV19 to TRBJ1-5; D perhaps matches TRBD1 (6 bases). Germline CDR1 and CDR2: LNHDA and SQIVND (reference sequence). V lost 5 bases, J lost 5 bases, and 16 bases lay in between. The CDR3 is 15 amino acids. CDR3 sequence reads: CASSWAGASDQPQHF. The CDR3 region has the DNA TGTGCCAGTAGTTGGGCAGGGGCGTCGGATCAGCCCCAGCATTTT.

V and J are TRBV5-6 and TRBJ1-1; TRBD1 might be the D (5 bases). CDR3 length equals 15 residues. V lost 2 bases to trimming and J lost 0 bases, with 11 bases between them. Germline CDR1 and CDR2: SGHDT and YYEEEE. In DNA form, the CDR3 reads TGTGCCAGCAGCTTCGAAAGGGGAATGAACACTGAAGCTTTCTTT. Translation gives CASSFERGMNTEAFF.

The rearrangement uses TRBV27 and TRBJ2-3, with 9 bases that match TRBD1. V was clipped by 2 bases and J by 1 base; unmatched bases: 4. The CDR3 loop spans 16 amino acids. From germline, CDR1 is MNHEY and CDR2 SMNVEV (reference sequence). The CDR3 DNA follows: TGTGCCAGCAGTTTAAAAGGGGACAGGGGCACAGATACGCAGTATTTT. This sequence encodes CASSLKGDRGTDTQYF.

The CDR3 protein is CATSTGTGGNYGYTF. DNA of the CDR3: TGTGCCACCAGCACCGGGACAGGGGGCAACTATGGCTACACCTTC. The chain couples TRBV15 to TRBJ1-2; TRBD1 matches at 12 bases. Germline CDR1 and CDR2: LNHNV and YYDKDF (reference sequence). The CDR3 loop spans 15 amino acids. The junction had 2 bases not matched to a gene; V was cut back by 4 bases and J by 2 bases.

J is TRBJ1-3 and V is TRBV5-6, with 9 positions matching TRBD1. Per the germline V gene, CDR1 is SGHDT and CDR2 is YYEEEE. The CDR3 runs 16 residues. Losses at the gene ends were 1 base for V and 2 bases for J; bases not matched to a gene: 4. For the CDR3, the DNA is TGTGCCAGCAGCTTGTTCGGGACAGGGACTGGAAACACCATATATTTT. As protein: CASSLFGTGTGNTIYF.

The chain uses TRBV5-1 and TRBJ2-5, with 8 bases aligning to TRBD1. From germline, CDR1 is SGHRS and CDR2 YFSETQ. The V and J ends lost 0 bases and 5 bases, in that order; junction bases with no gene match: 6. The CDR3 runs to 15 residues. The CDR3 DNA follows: TGCGCCAGCAGCTTGGACAGGGGGAGTGGGGAGACCCAGTACTTC. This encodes CASSLDRGSGETQYF.

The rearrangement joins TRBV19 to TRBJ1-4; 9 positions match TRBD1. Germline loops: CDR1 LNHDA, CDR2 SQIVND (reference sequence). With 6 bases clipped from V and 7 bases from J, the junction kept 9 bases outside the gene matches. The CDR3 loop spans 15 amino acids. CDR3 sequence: CASRKGQGIGEKLFF. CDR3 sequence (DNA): TGTGCCAGTAGAAAGGGACAGGGTATAGGTGAAAAACTGTTTTTT.

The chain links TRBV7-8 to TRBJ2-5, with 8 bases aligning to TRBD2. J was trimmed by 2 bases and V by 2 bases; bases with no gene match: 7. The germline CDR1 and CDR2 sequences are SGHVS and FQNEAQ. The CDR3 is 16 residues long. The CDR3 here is CASSLSGRVGQETQYF. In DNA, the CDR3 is TGTGCCAGCAGCTTAAGCGGGAGAGTCGGGCAAGAGACCCAGTACTTC.

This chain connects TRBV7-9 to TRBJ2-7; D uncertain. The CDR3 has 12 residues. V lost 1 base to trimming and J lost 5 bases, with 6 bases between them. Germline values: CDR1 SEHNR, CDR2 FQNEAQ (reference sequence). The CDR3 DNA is TGTGCCAGCAGCTTAGGAGTCGACGAGCAGTACTTC. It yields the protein CASSLGVDEQYF.

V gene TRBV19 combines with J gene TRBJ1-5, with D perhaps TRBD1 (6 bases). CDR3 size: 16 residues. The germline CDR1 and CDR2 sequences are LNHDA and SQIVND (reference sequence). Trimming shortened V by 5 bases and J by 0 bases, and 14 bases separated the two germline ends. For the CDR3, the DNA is TGTGCCAGTAGTTCCCAGGGGCAAGGTAGCAATCAGCCCCAGCATTTT. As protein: CASSSQGQGSNQPQHF.

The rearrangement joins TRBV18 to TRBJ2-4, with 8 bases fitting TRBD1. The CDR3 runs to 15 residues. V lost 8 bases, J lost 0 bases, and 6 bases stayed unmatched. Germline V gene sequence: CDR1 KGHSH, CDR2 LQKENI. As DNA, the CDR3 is TGTGCCAGCCATGACAGGGGATTAGCCAAAAACATTCAGTACTTC. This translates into CASHDRGLAKNIQYF.

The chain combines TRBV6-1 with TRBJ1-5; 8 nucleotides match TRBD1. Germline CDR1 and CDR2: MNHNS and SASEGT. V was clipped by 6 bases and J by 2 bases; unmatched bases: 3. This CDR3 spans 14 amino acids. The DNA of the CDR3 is TGTGCCAGCAGACAGGACAGGGGCAATCAGCCCCAGCATTTT. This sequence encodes CASRQDRGNQPQHF.

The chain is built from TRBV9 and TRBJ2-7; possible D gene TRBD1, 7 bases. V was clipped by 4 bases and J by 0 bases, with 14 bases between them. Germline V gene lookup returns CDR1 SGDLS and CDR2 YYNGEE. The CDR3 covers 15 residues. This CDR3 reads CASSPRQGGSYEQYF. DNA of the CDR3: TGTGCCAGCAGCCCACGCCAGGGGGGCTCCTACGAGCAGTACTTC.

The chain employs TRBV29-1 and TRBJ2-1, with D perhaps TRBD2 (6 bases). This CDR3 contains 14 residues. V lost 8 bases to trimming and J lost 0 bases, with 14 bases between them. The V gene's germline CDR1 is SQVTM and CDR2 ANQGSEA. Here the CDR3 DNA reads TGCAGCAGCGGAGGCGGGATCTCCTACAATGAGCAGTTCTTC. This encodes CSSGGGISYNEQFF.

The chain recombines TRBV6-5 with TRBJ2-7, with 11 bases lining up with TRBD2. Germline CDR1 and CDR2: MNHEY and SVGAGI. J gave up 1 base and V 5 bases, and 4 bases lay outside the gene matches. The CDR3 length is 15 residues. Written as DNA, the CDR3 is TGTGCCAGCAGTGTCCCTAGCGGGAGGTCCTACGAGCAGTACTTC. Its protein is CASSVPSGRSYEQYF.

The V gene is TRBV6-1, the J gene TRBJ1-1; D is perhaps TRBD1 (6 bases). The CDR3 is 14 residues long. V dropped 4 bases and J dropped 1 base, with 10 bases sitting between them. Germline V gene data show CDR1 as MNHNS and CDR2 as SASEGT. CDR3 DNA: TGTGCCAGCAGTGGGACAGCCGGGAACACTGAAGCTTTCTTT. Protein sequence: CASSGTAGNTEAFF.

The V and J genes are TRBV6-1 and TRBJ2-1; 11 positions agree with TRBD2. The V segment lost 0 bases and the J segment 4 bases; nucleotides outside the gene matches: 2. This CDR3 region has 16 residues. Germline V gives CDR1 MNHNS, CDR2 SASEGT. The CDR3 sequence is CASSEALAGAYNEQFF. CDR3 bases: TGTGCCAGCAGTGAAGCACTAGCGGGAGCGTACAATGAGCAGTTCTTC.

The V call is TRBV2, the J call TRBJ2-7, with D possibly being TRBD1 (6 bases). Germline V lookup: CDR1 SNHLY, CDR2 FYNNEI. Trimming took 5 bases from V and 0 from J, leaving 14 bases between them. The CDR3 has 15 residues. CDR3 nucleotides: TGTGCCAGCAGTCCGACAGGTTTCAGCTCCTACGAGCAGTACTTC. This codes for CASSPTGFSSYEQYF.